This T cell receptor (beta chain) is from a study of control samples from healthy donors and cancer patients. Here immunoSEQ multiplex PCR was the method, and the copy in TCRdb shows in-frame clones only, minus some. The table lists fewer than 90,000 clones, over 70% of them singletons. CDR1 GTSNPN and CDR2 SVGIG come from the germline V gene (reference sequence). The CDR3 runs 13 residues. Trimming left V 1 base short and J 2 bases short, with 8 bases between. The chain links TRBV30 to TRBJ1-2, with a tentative D call TRBD1 (6 bases). The sample was blood. The sequence was obtained from a man aged 45 to 65 in good health. The CDR3 protein is CAWSGTANYGYTF. Written as DNA, the CDR3 is TGTGCCTGGAGTGGGACAGCCAACTATGGCTACACCTTC. The complete variable domain, with remaining parts taken from reference TRBV30 and TRBJ1-2, reads SQTIHQWPATLVQPVGSPLSLECTVEGTSNPNLYWYRQAAGRGLQLLFYSVGIGQISSEVPQNLSASRPQDRQFILSSKKLLLSDSGFYLCAWSGTANYGYTFGSGTRLTVV.